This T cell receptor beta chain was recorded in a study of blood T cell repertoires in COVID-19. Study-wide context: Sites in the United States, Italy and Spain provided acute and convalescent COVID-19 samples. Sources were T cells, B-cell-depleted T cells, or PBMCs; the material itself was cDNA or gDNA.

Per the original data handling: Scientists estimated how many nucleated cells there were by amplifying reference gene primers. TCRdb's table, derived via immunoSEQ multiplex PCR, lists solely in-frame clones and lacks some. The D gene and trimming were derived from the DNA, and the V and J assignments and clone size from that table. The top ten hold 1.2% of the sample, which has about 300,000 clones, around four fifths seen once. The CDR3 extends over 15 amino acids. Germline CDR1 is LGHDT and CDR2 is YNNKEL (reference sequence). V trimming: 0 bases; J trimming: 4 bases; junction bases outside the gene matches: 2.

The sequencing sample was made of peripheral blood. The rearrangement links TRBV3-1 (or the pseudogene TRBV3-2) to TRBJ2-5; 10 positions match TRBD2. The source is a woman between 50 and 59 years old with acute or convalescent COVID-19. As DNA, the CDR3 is TGTGCCAGCAGCCAAGATCGACTAGCGGGAGAGACCCAGTACTTC. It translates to CASSQDRLAGETQYF.